The next 3 T cell receptor beta chains were all read from a single sample in a study of blood T cells in healthy people across ages. Through a sample-barcoded 5' primer and a J-beta primer mix, a second PCR was run for 7 to 11 cycles. From the 5' RACE reads, TCRdb called clonotypes with MiXCR, one entry per CDR3 protein. Here the sample spans some 890,000 distinct CDR3 sequences, about 27% being singletons. The sample also formed part of further work on T cells of mothers and their children.

Sequencing was done on a sample of blood. The receptors stem from a woman aged 40-49 years in good health.

J is TRBJ1-5 and V is TRBV6-5; D unresolved. The J call may not be correct, given that the DNA end is closer to TRBJ2-3. CDR3 length: 15 residues. From germline, CDR1 is MNHEY and CDR2 SVGAGI. CDR3 sequence: CASSYSVPQKEPQYF. Written as DNA, the CDR3 is TGTGCCAGCAGTTACTCCGTGCCCCAAAAAGAGCCCCAGTATTTT.

This clonotype occurred many times. The rearrangement joins TRBV5-1 to TRBJ2-5; maybe TRBD2 (6 bases). V gave up 0 bases and J gave up 5 bases, with 11 bases separating them. The CDR3 runs 14 residues. From germline, CDR1 is SGHRS and CDR2 YFSETQ. The CDR3 spells CASSLVSRGETQYF. The CDR3 nucleotides are TGCGCCAGCAGCTTGGTTTCTCGGGGGGAGACCCAGTACTTC.

J is TRBJ2-2 and V is TRBV20-1; possibly TRBD2 for D (7 bases). V lost 3 bases and J lost 2, with 10 bases in between. The CDR3 runs 14 residues. Per the germline V gene, CDR1 is DFQATT and CDR2 is SNEGSKA (reference sequence). For the CDR3, the DNA is TGCAGTGCTAGGCCGGGGGGCAACACCGGGGAGCTGTTTTTT. Translation: CSARPGGNTGELFF.